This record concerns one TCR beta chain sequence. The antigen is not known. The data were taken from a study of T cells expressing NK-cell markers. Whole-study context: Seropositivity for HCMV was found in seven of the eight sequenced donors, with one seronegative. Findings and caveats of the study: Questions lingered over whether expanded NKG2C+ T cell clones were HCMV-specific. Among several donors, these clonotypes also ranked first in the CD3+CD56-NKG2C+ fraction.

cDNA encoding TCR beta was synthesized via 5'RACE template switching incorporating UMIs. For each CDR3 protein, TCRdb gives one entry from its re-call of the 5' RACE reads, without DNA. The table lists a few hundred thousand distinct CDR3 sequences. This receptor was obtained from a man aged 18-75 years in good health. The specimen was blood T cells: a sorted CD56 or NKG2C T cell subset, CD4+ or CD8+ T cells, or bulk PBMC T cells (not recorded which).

This CDR3 is CASSLYGGVTGELFF. The chain combines TRBV27 with TRBJ2-2; TCRdb's D call, TRBD1, is unchecked because there is no DNA. Germline loops: CDR1 MNHEY, CDR2 SMNVEV (reference sequence). There are 15 residues in the CDR3.